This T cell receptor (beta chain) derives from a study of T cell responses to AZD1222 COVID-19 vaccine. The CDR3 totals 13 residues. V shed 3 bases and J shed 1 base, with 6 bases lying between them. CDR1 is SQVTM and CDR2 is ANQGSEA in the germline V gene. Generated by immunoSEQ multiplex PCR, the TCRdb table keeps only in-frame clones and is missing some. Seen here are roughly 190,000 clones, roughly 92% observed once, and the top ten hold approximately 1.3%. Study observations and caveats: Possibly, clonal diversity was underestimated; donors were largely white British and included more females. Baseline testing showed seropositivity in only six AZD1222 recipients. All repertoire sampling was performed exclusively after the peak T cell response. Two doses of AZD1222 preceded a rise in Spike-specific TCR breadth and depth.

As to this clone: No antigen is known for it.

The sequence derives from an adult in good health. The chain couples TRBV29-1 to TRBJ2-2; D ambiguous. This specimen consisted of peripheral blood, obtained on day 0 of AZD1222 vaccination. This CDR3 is CSVDKQNTGELFF. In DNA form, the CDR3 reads TGCAGCGTTGATAAGCAGAACACCGGGGAGCTGTTTTTT.